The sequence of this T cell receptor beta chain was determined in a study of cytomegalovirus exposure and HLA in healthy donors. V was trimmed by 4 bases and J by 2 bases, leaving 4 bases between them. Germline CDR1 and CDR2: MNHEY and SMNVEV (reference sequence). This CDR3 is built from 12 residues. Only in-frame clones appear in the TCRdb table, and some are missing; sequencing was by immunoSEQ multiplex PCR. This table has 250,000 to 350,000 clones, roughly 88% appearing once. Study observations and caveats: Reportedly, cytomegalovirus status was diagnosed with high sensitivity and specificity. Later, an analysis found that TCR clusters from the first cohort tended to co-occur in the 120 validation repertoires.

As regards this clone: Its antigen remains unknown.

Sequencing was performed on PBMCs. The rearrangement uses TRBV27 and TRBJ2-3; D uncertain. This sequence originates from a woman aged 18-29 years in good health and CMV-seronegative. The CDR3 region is CASSSFTDTQYF. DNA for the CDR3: TGTGCCAGCAGTTCGTTCACAGATACGCAGTATTTT.